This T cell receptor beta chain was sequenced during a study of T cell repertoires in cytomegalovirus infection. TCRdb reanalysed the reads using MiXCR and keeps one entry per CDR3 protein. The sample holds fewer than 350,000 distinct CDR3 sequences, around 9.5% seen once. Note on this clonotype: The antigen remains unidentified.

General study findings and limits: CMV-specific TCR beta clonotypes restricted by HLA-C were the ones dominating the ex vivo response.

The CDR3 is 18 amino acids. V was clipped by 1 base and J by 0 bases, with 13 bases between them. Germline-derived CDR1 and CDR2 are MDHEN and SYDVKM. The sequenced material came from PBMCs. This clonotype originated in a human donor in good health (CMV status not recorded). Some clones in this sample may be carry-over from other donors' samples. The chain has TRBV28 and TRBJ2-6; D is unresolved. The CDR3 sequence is CASSLLSVGTSGANVLTF. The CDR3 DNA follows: TGTGCCAGCAGTTTATTGAGCGTAGGAACCTCTGGGGCCAACGTCCTGACTTTC.